This T cell receptor beta chain derives from a study of cytomegalovirus exposure and HLA in healthy donors. Notes on this clone: Antigen specificity is unknown.

Both 60 Vbeta primers and 13 Jbeta primers went into the PCR. Using immunoSEQ multiplex PCR, the repertoire was profiled, and TCRdb retains in-frame clones only, with some absent. The sample yields about 140,000 clones, 70% seen once. Healthy people donating bone marrow made up the donors. Study conclusions and caveats: The authors considered a cluster of highly shared sequence variants likely to be a sequencing artifact. When a later analysis was performed, an Asian-associated ancestry cluster reportedly had fewer N-insertions than the approximately 700-donor mean.

The source of this sequence is a woman between 25 and 40 years old in good health and CMV-seronegative. Material: PBMCs.

In nucleotides, the CDR3 is TGCAGCGCCGGGACAGGACTCAATGAGCAGTTCTTC. It codes for CSAGTGLNEQFF. The chain couples TRBV29-1 to TRBJ2-1; 8 bases are a match to TRBD1. J was trimmed by 6 bases and V by 7 bases; bases with no gene match: 5. Per germline, CDR1 SQVTM and CDR2 ANQGSEA. CDR3 length equals 12 residues.